This T cell receptor (beta chain) was profiled in a study of T cell repertoires in cytomegalovirus infection. About the research overall: Well-studied HLA-B-restricted CMV epitopes were used in the study alongside recently identified HLA-C-restricted ones. An indication of both CMV infection and matching HLA type came from public TCR beta signatures.

A remark on this clonotype: Its specificity is unknown.

Via MiXCR, TCRdb re-called the reads, giving one row per CDR3 protein. The profile shows around 750,000 distinct CDR3 sequences, less than 35% of them singletons. The CDR3 has 14 residues. Looked up from germline, CDR1 is MNHEY and CDR2 is SMNVEV (reference sequence). V was pared by 3 bases and J by 4 bases, with 10 bases between. The chain carries TRBV27 and TRBJ1-5, with a tentative D call TRBD1 (6 bases). The sequenced sample was cultured CD8+ T cells from PBMCs, obtained from culture after CMV antigen stimulation. This clonotype was obtained from a human donor in good health (CMV status not recorded). Some clones in this sample may be carry-over from other donors' samples. CDR3 amino acids: CASSFTGKNQPQHF. As DNA, the CDR3 is TGTGCCAGCAGTTTTACAGGGAAGAATCAGCCCCAGCATTTT.